This TCR beta chain was captured by sequencing in a study of blood T cell repertoires in COVID-19. Study as a whole: The analysed material was cDNA or gDNA that came from T cells, B-cell-depleted T cells, or PBMCs.

Germline V gene sequence: CDR1 MDHEN, CDR2 SYDVKM. With V trimmed by 5 bases and J by 6 bases, 4 bases remained unmatched. CDR3 size: 13 residues. Sequencing was performed with immunoSEQ multiplex PCR; in TCRdb, only in-frame clones are kept and a portion is missing. The sample has some 300,000 clones, 85% seen once; the top ten hold around 4.2%. This clonotype was sampled from a woman aged 45-65 years with active or convalescent COVID-19. Sequencing was done on a sample of peripheral blood. This sequence joins TRBV28 and TRBJ1-5; 7 bases line up with TRBD1. The CDR3 sequence: CASSRDSVQPQHF. The CDR3 nucleotides are TGTGCCAGCAGTAGGGACAGCGTTCAGCCCCAGCATTTT. The full variable domain, with the rest looked up from reference TRBV28 and TRBJ1-5, is DVKVTQSSRYLVKRTGEKVFLECVQDMDHENMFWYRQDPGLGLRLIYFSYDVKMKEKGDIPEGYSVSREKKERFSLILESASTNQTSMYLCASSRDSVQPQHFGDGTRLSIL.